The T cell receptor (beta chain) under discussion was sequenced for a study of blood T cell repertoires in COVID-19. About the research overall: Acute-phase and convalescent COVID-19 samples originated in the United States, Italy and Spain. T cells, B-cell-depleted T cells, or PBMCs supplied cDNA or gDNA.

This clone was seen only a few times. The CDR3 loop spans 16 amino acids. Germline trimming cut 4 bases from V and 7 bases from J; bases unmatched to any gene: 11. Germline V gene data show CDR1 as SGDLS and CDR2 as YYNGEE. Using immunoSEQ multiplex PCR, the repertoire was profiled, and TCRdb retains in-frame clones only, with some absent. Seen here are nearly 70,000 clones, around 88% observed once, and the top ten hold approximately 6.8%. The rearrangement joins TRBV9 to TRBJ1-2; TRBD1 agrees at 12 bases. Sequencing used peripheral blood. The sequence came from a woman between 70 and 85 years old with acute or convalescent COVID-19. CDR3: CASSPRDRGLQGGYTF. Here the CDR3 DNA reads TGTGCCAGCAGCCCCCGGGACAGGGGGCTTCAGGGTGGCTACACCTTC.